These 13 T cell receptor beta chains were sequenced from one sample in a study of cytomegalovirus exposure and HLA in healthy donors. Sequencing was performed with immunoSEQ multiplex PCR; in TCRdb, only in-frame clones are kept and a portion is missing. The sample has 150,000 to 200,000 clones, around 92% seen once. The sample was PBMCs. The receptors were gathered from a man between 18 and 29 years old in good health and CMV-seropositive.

The CDR3 loop is CASSQGLAGGYEQYF. For the CDR3, the DNA is TGTGCCAGCTCACAGGGACTAGCGGGAGGCTACGAGCAGTACTTC. The chain has TRBV18 and TRBJ2-7, with 15 nucleotides matching TRBD2. Germline CDR1 is KGHSH and CDR2 is LQKENI. Trimming cost V 4 bases and J 3 bases; bases outside gene matches: 1. This CDR3 contains 15 residues. The full variable domain, with the rest looked up from reference TRBV18 and TRBJ2-7, is NAGVMQNPRHLVRRRGQEARLRCSPMKGHSHVYWYRQLPEEGLKFMVYLQKENIIDESGMPKERFSAEFPKEGPSILRIQQVVRGDSAAYFCASSQGLAGGYEQYFGPGTRLTVT.

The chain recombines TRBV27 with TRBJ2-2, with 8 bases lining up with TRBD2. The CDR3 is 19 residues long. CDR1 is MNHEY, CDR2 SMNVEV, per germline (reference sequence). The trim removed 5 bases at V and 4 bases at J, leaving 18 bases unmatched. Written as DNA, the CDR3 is TGTGCCAGCAGTCTTTGGGGTAATCCGGGACTAGGGTTCACCGGGGAGCTGTTTTTT. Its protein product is CASSLWGNPGLGFTGELFF.

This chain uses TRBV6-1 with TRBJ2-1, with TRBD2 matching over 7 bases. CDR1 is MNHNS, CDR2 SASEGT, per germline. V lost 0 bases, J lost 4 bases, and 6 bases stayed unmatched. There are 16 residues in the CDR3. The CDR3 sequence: CASSEAGGRRYNEQFF. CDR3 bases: TGTGCCAGCAGTGAAGCGGGAGGGAGGAGATACAATGAGCAGTTCTTC.

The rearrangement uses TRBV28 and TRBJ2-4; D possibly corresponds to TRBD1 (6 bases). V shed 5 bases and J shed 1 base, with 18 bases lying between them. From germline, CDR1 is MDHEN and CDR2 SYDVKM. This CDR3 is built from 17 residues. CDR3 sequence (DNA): TGTGCCAGCAGTCCAAACCTGCGGCAGGGGGCCAAAAACATTCAGTACTTC. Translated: CASSPNLRQGAKNIQYF.

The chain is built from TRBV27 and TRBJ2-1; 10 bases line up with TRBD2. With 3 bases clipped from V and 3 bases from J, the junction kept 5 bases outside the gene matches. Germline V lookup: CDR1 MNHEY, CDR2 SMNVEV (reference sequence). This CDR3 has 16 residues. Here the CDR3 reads CASSLTSGPLYNEQFF. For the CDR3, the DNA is TGTGCCAGCAGTTTGACTAGCGGGCCCCTCTACAATGAGCAGTTCTTC.

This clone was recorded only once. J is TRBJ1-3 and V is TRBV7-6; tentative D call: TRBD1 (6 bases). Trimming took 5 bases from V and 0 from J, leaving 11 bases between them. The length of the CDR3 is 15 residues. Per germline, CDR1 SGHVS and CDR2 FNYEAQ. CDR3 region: CASSQTGNSGNTIYF. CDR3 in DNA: TGTGCCAGCAGCCAGACAGGAAACTCTGGAAACACCATATATTTT.

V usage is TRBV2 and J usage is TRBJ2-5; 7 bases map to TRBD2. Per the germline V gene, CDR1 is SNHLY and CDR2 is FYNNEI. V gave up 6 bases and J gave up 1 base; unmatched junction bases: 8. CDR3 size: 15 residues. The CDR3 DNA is TGTGCCAGCAGCTTTCCGGGGACTATCCAAGAGACCCAGTACTTC. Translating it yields CASSFPGTIQETQYF.

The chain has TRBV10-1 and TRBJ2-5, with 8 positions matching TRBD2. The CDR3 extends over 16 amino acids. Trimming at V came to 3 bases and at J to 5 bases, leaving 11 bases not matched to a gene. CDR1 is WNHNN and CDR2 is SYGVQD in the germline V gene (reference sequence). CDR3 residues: CASSESGTRSAETQYF. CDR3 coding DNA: TGCGCCAGCAGTGAATCCGGGACTAGGTCTGCGGAGACCCAGTACTTC.

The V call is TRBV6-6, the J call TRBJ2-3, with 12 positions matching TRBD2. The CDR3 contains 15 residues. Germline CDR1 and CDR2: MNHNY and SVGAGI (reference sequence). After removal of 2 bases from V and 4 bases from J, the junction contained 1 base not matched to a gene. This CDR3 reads CASSYLAGGADTQYF. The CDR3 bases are TGTGCCAGCAGTTACCTAGCGGGAGGGGCAGATACGCAGTATTTT.

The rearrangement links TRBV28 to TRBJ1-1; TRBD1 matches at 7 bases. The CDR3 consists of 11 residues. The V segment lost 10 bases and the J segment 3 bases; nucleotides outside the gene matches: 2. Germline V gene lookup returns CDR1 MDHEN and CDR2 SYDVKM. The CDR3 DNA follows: TGTGCCATTACAGGGGACACTGAAGCTTTCTTT. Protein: CAITGDTEAFF.

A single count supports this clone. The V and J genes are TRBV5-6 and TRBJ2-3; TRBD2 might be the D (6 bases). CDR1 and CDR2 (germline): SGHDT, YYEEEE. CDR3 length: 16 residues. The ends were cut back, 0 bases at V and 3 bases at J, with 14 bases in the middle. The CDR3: CASSLVTRRLTDTQYF. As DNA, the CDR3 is TGTGCCAGCAGCTTGGTGACTAGAAGACTGACAGATACGCAGTATTTT.

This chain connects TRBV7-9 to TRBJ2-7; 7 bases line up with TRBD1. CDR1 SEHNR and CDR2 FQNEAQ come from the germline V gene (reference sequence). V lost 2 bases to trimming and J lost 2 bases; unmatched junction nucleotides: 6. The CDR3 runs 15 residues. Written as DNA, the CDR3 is TGTGCCAGCAGCTTACCTAGACAGGGAACCTACGAGCAGTACTTC. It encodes CASSLPRQGTYEQYF.

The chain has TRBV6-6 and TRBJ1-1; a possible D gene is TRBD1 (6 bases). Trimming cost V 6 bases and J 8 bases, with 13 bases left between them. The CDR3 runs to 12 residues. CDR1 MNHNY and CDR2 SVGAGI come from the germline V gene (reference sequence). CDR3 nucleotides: TGTGCCAGCAGACACCGGGACAAGGAAGCTTTCTTT. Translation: CASRHRDKEAFF.